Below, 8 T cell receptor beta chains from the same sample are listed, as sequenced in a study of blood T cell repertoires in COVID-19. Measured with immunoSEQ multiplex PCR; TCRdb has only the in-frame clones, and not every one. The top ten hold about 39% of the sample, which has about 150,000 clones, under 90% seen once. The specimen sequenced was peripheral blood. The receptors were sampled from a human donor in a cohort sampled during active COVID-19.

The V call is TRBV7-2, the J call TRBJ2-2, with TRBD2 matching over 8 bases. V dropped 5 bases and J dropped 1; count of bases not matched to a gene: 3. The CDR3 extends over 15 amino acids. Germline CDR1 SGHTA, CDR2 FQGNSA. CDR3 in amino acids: CASSLGLVNTGELFF. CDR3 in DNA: TGTGCCAGCAGCCTGGGACTAGTGAACACCGGGGAGCTGTTTTTT.

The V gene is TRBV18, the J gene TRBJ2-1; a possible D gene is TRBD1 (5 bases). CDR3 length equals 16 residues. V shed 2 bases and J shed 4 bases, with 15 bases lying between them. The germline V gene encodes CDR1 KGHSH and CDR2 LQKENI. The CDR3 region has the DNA TGTGCCAGCTCACCAGTGAAGGGGTCGCGTTACAATGAGCAGTTCTTC. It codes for CASSPVKGSRYNEQFF. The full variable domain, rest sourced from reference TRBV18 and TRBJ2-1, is NAGVMQNPRHLVRRRGQEARLRCSPMKGHSHVYWYRQLPEEGLKFMVYLQKENIIDESGMPKERFSAEFPKEGPSILRIQQVVRGDSAAYFCASSPVKGSRYNEQFFGPGTRLTVL.

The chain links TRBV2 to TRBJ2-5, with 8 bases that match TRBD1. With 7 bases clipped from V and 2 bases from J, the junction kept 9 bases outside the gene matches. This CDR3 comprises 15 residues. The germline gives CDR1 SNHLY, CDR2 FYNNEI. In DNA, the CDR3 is TGTGCCAGCACTCCGGGACAGGCCTTTCAAGAGACCCAGTACTTC. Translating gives CASTPGQAFQETQYF.

This chain's CDR3 is CATSDSTGGPDTQYF. The CDR3 coding sequence is TGTGCCACCAGTGATTCTACAGGGGGCCCAGATACGCAGTATTTT. The V and J genes are TRBV24-1 and TRBJ2-3, with TRBD1 matching 9 bases. V trimming: 2 bases; J trimming: 4 bases; junction bases outside the gene matches: 3. This CDR3 has 15 residues. Looked up from germline, CDR1 is KGHDR and CDR2 is SFDVKD.

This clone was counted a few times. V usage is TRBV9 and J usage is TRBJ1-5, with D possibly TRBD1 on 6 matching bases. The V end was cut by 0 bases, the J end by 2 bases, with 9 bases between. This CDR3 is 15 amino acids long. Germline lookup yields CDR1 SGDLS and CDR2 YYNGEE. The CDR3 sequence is CASSVESGGNQPQHF. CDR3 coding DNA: TGTGCCAGCAGCGTAGAATCAGGGGGCAATCAGCCCCAGCATTTT.

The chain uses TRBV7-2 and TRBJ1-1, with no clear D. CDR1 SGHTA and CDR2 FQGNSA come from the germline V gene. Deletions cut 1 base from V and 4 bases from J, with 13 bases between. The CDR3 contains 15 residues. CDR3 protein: CASSLGVELRTEAFF. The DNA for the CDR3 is TGTGCCAGCAGCTTAGGAGTCGAATTGCGCACTGAAGCTTTCTTT.

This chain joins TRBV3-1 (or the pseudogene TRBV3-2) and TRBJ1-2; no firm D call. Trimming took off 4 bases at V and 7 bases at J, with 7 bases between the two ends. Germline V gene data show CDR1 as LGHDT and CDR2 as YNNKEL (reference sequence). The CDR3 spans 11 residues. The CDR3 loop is CASSLGAGYTF. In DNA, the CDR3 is TGTGCCAGCAGCCTGGGCGCTGGCTACACCTTC.

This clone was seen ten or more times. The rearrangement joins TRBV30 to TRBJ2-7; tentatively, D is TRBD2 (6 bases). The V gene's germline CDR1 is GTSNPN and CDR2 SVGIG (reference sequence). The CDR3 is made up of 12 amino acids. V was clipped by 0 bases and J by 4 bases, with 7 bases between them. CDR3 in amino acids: CAWSVSGYEQYF. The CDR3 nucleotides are TGTGCCTGGAGTGTAAGCGGGTACGAGCAGTACTTC.